This entry features one T cell receptor (beta chain) sequence. Its antigen is unknown. The data were taken from a study of OX40 agonist ivuxolimab in advanced cancers. On the study more broadly: Each dose-escalation patient presented with hepatocellular carcinoma, melanoma, renal cell or head and neck cancer. At 82.7% male, the cohort had a mean age of 60 years, ranging from about 23 to 79. Treatment received earlier with anti-PD-1, anti-PD-L1 or anti-CTLA-4 agents was allowed, and 40% had some.

Data came from immunoSEQ multiplex PCR; TCRdb stores just in-frame clones and leaves some out. Among about 130,000 clones, about nine tenths were seen once, and the ten largest hold approximately 1%. Study observations and caveats: With doses of 0.1-3.0 mg/kg, partial responders showed among the lowest clonal expansion.

With V trimmed by 0 bases and J by 4 bases, 5 bases remained unmatched. Per the germline V gene, CDR1 is LGHNA and CDR2 is YSLEER. The CDR3 is made up of 15 amino acids. The sample here was CD4+ or CD8+ T cells sorted from blood, taken in a trial of the OX40 agonist ivuxolimab. This receptor was obtained from an adult with an advanced solid tumor such as melanoma, head and neck, liver or kidney cancer. The chain couples TRBV4-3 to TRBJ1-2, with 7 nucleotides matching TRBD1. This CDR3 reads CASSQEDREVYGYTF. CDR3 bases: TGCGCCAGCAGCCAAGAAGACAGGGAAGTCTATGGCTACACCTTC.